This T cell receptor (beta chain) was found in a study of CD8 T cells in ankylosing spondylitis (dated by TCRdb to about 2017). Notes on the research overall: The study set out to find disease-linked TCR variants by profiling T cell receptor beta repertoires in ankylosing spondylitis patients and healthy donors. The full study cohort was made up of about 25 ankylosing spondylitis patients and 108 healthy donors. Peripheral blood was sampled, and synovial fluid was additionally collected from ankylosing spondylitis patients. Findings and caveats that apply to the study as a whole: A CD8+ phenotype was shown by the disease-linked clones, which were found at relatively low frequencies in peripheral blood. A TCR beta motif of about eight highly homologous amino acid variants appeared characteristic of blood from ankylosing spondylitis patients. The disease-linked clones were reported as significantly enriched in matched synovial fluid samples from ankylosing spondylitis patients. Some of the motif variants had been reported before in the synovial fluid and blood of reactive arthritis patients, a finding that suggests common disease-initiation mechanisms.

To note about this clonotype: It has no known antigen specificity. Qualities for individual bases were not recorded, and no much larger clone is one base off.

The instrument was an Illumina HiSeq 2500. Quantitative 5'-RACE with molecular barcodes was used to prepare TCR beta libraries. The study's processing was this. To identify disease-linked TCR variants, a new computational method was used, one built on a probabilistic model of VDJ rearrangement. TCRdb reworked the public reads: Q25 trimming with fastp, MiXCR clone assembly, productive beta chains retained. Entries are consolidated by CDR3 protein sequence, retaining the most common genes and DNA. The V and J calls were determined by TCRdb, not by the authors. This sample gives about 540,000 distinct CDR3 sequences in total; about 12% of them show up just once. Under 7.5% of the sample lies in the top ten. V ends up 5 bases short and J 6 bases short, with an unmatched junction base count of 16. From its cysteine to its phenylalanine, the CDR3 spans 19 amino acids. Of the read, only the CDR3 DNA is kept; its 57 bases are in frame from base 1. The germline V gene yields SGHAT for CDR1 and FQNNGV for CDR2.

This sequence uses TRBV11-2 and TRBJ2-1; TRBD2 matches 13 bases in the middle. The TCR sequence derives from a male donor with ankylosing spondylitis. The sample taken for sequencing was blood, either unsorted or a sorted T cell fraction (not recorded which). Here the CDR3 is given as CASSRMGGLAGELANEQFF. The DNA is TGTGCCAGCAGCCGGATGGGCGGACTAGCGGGAGAGCTGGCCAATGAGCAGTTCTTC.